This T cell receptor beta chain was recovered during a study of lymphopenia after photon versus proton radiotherapy. Study outcomes and limitations: After lymphocyte nadir, photon-treated repertoires showed oligoclonal expansion, especially CD8+ Temra. Larger post-nadir TCR diversity loss correlated inversely with survival in deceased patients. Relative stability marked proton patients; photon patients lost diversity and naive cells.

The CDR3 covers 17 residues. Germline CDR1 KGHSH, CDR2 LQKENI. V lost 2 bases to trimming and J lost 7 bases; unmatched junction nucleotides: 15. Using immunoSEQ multiplex PCR, the repertoire was profiled, and TCRdb retains in-frame clones only, with some absent. The repertoire holds 65,000 to 75,000 clones, around 87% seen once, with about a tenth in the top ten. To note about this clone: Antigen specificity is unknown.

This material consisted of peripheral blood, taken from a patient treated with proton-based radiotherapy. The clonotype comes from a man older than 75 with esophageal cancer. The chain is built from TRBV18 and TRBJ1-2; 8 bases agree with TRBD1. CDR3 protein: CASSPSTGEVIGGGYTF. As DNA, the CDR3 is TGTGCCAGCTCACCATCGACAGGGGAGGTGATAGGTGGTGGCTACACCTTC. Variable domain in full (rest from reference TRBV18 and TRBJ1-2): NAGVMQNPRHLVRRRGQEARLRCSPMKGHSHVYWYRQLPEEGLKFMVYLQKENIIDESGMPKERFSAEFPKEGPSILRIQQVVRGDSAAYFCASSPSTGEVIGGGYTFGSGTRLTVV.